This TCR beta chain was found in a study of blood T cells in healthy people across ages. Notes on the study in general: Among long-lived donors, naive CD4+ cells were more numerous and diversity higher than in aged donors. Older individuals had lower TCR beta diversity per million T cells (the decline was roughly linear).

The use of a sample-barcoded 5' primer and a J-beta primer mix characterized a second PCR of roughly 6 to 12 cycles. A template-switch adaptor that had 12 random nucleotides put a tag on each cDNA molecule. TCRdb recomputed calls from the 5' RACE reads with MiXCR, one row per CDR3 protein. Here the sample spans over 600,000 distinct CDR3 sequences, around a fifth being singletons. With respect to this clonotype: Antigen: not known.

Trimming removed 6 bases from V and 9 bases from J; junction bases left unmatched: 11. CDR3 length: 14 residues. Germline V lookup: CDR1 DFQATT, CDR2 SNEGSKA (reference sequence). Russia was home to the donors, healthy Caucasian individuals aged 6 to 90. The rearrangement uses TRBV20-1 and TRBJ1-6; 7 bases align to TRBD1. The sample consisted of blood. The sequence came from a man between 65 and 85 years old in good health. This CDR3 reads CSAISGTAISPLHF. The CDR3 DNA is TGCAGTGCCATTTCCGGGACAGCCATTTCACCCCTCCACTTT.